This is a list of T cell receptor beta chains from one sample in a study of vaccination effects on CD4 cells after COVID-19. The antigens of these receptors remain unknown. Libraries were prepared by immunoSEQ multiplex PCR; TCRdb keeps only in-frame clonotypes and omits some of them. The top ten hold roughly 2% of the sample, which has about 59,000 clones, roughly 78% seen once. Sequencing was performed on CD4+ T cells from PBMCs cultured with HCoV-OC43 spike peptides, taken after COVID-19 vaccination. Receptors were obtained from a human donor who received a COVID-19 vaccine. Each CDR3 is given with its conserved first and last residue.

V gene: TRBV12-3/TRBV12-4
J gene: TRBJ1-5
CDR3 protein: CASNQGNQPQHF

V gene: TRBV19
J gene: TRBJ2-2
CDR3 protein: CASSLGVWELFF

V gene: TRBV30
J gene: TRBJ1-6
CDR3 protein: CAWSPLGLVGASPLHF

V gene: TRBV19
J gene: TRBJ2-1
CDR3 protein: CASSPPFWSGGAEFF

V gene: TRBV7-3
J gene: TRBJ2-6
CDR3 protein: CASSLGSGANVLTF

V gene: TRBV7-2
J gene: TRBJ2-3
CDR3 protein: CASSIRAVAGVADTQYF

V gene: TRBV2
J gene: TRBJ2-2
CDR3 protein: CASSRDSAGTGELFF

V gene: TRBV6-5
J gene: TRBJ2-2
CDR3 protein: CASSSRDRGRNGELFF

V gene: TRBV11-2
J gene: TRBJ2-1
CDR3 protein: CASSSSGNEQFF

V gene: TRBV15
J gene: TRBJ2-5
CDR3 protein: CATSRDRSKTQYF

V gene: TRBV29-1
J gene: TRBJ1-2
CDR3 protein: CSVGGGVDGYTF

V gene: TRBV6-5
J gene: TRBJ1-5
CDR3 protein: CASSYGQGRQPQHF

V gene: TRBV5-6
J gene: TRBJ2-2
CDR3 protein: CASSSGGANTGELFF

V gene: TRBV5-6
J gene: TRBJ1-3
CDR3 protein: CASTPTGTSGNTIYF

V gene: TRBV7-3
J gene: TRBJ2-2
CDR3 protein: CASSPLGQGASGELFF

V gene: TRBV5-1
J gene: TRBJ1-4
CDR3 protein: CASSTRGEKLFF

V gene: TRBV4-3
J gene: TRBJ2-5
CDR3 protein: CASSQDRQETQYF

V gene: TRBV2
J gene: TRBJ2-3
CDR3 protein: CASSRQTSTDTQYF

V gene: TRBV7-6
J gene: TRBJ2-5
CDR3 protein: CASSLAGERETQYF

V gene: TRBV5-1
J gene: TRBJ1-1
CDR3 protein: CASSFSRGNTEAFF

V gene: TRBV18
J gene: TRBJ2-2
CDR3 protein: CASSPMGQIPTGELFF

V gene: TRBV29-1
J gene: TRBJ1-6
CDR3 protein: CSVRTGYNSPLHF

V gene: TRBV5-8
J gene: TRBJ2-3
CDR3 protein: CASSLMSSTDTQYF

V gene: TRBV18
J gene: TRBJ2-5
CDR3 protein: CASSPGRGETQYF

V gene: TRBV6-5
J gene: TRBJ1-1
CDR3 protein: CASSYSGHLNTEAFF

V gene: TRBV7-8
J gene: TRBJ1-5
CDR3 protein: CASRLGGQPWDNQPQHF

V gene: TRBV7-2
J gene: TRBJ2-5
CDR3 protein: CASSPQETQYF

V gene: TRBV2
J gene: TRBJ1-6
CDR3 protein: CASSAQGYNSPLHF

V gene: TRBV9
J gene: TRBJ2-3
CDR3 protein: CASSPGLATSTDTQYF

V gene: TRBV6-6
J gene: TRBJ2-5
CDR3 protein: CATQGPFGETQYF

V gene: TRBV5-4
J gene: TRBJ1-4
CDR3 protein: CASSSGGHRNEKLFF

V gene: TRBV5-1
J gene: TRBJ1-3
CDR3 protein: CASSLTTGYSGNTIYF

V gene: TRBV7-8
J gene: TRBJ2-2
CDR3 protein: CASSPRRLAANTGELFF

V gene: TRBV3-1/TRBV3-2
J gene: TRBJ1-1
CDR3 protein: CASSRGQGFGAFF

V gene: TRBV6-6
J gene: TRBJ2-3
CDR3 protein: CASRRGTATSTDTQYF

V gene: TRBV9
J gene: TRBJ1-2
CDR3 protein: CASSVDSYGYTF

V gene: TRBV18
J gene: TRBJ2-3
CDR3 protein: CASSSFDLSGGTQYF

V gene: TRBV19
J gene: TRBJ1-4
CDR3 protein: CAGGTGSGKLFF

V gene: TRBV6-1
J gene: TRBJ2-4
CDR3 protein: CASSVYGGFEAKNIQYF

V gene: TRBV4-1
J gene: TRBJ2-4
CDR3 protein: CASSHITGLSAKNIQYF

V gene: TRBV7-2
J gene: TRBJ1-6
CDR3 protein: CASSSATGVNSPLHF

V gene: TRBV12-5
J gene: TRBJ2-3
CDR3 protein: CASGSGQGYADTQYF

V gene: TRBV7-3
J gene: TRBJ1-1
CDR3 protein: CASSLTGVNTEAFF

V gene: TRBV7-9
J gene: TRBJ1-1
CDR3 protein: CASSPRVGAAPNTEAFF

V gene: TRBV28
J gene: TRBJ1-2
CDR3 protein: CASSPDPAAYGYTF

V gene: TRBV5-4
J gene: TRBJ2-6
CDR3 protein: CASNSSSGANVLTF

V gene: TRBV6-5
J gene: TRBJ1-1
CDR3 protein: CASSGQGATEAFF

V gene: TRBV6-6
J gene: TRBJ1-3
CDR3 protein: CASSSLSGNTIYF

V gene: TRBV4-1
J gene: TRBJ2-3
CDR3 protein: CASSQEGSPRADTQYF

V gene: TRBV14
J gene: TRBJ1-1
CDR3 protein: CASSPLGSTEAFF

V gene: TRBV5-4
J gene: TRBJ2-1
CDR3 protein: CASSSGTGYNEQFF

V gene: TRBV7-9
J gene: TRBJ1-4
CDR3 protein: CASSLARTTKEKLFF

V gene: TRBV27
J gene: TRBJ1-1
CDR3 protein: CASTSVVEAFF

V gene: TRBV5-1
J gene: TRBJ2-6
CDR3 protein: CASSPTVTSGANVLTF